A single sample gave rise to the 4 T cell receptor beta chains below, sequenced in a study of Graves' ophthalmopathy and Graves' hyperthyroidism (dated by TCRdb to 2017 to 2018). For sequencing, an Illumina HiSeq 2000 was employed. TCR beta CDR3 regions were amplified from RNA transcripts for repertoire sequencing. HTBI primers and the Qiagen OneStep RT-PCR kit were used in a first-round RT-PCR, which was followed by a second-round multiplex PCR, size selection and purification. TCRdb passed the public sequencing reads through fastp at Q25 and MiXCR, retaining productive beta sequences. Here each entry gathers all rows of one CDR3 protein and keeps the most common genes and DNA. The sample table contains over a million distinct CDR3 sequences; only one count was recorded for 35% to 40% of them. The top ten clonotypes cover 11% of the sample. The sample consisted of peripheral blood or thyroid tissue (not recorded which). These receptors originate from an adult man with Graves' hyperthyroidism.

The chain links TRBV5-6 to TRBJ2-7; D uncertain. V was cut by 3 bases and J by 6 bases, with 28 bases left in between. Germline V lookup: CDR1 SGHDT, CDR2 YYEEEE. CDR3 length: 18 amino acids. CDR3 bases: TGTGCCAGCAGCTCACCACTTGGGCGATCCGCCCTCCCTTCCGAGCAGTACTTC. Amino acids: CASSSPLGRSALPSEQYF.

This clonotype was counted many times. The chain combines TRBV5-1 with TRBJ2-5, with 7 bases lining up with TRBD2. This CDR3 region has 18 residues. From germline, CDR1 is SGHRS and CDR2 YFSETQ. V was clipped by 4 bases and J by 1 base; unmatched bases: 16. CDR3 DNA: TGCGCCAGCAGCGTCAGGACTCCGGCGGGAGCCATCCAAGAGACCCAGTACTTC. Its translation is CASSVRTPAGAIQETQYF.

This chain joins TRBV20-1 and TRBJ1-3; 8 bases match TRBD1. The CDR3 runs to 15 residues. Trimming took 3 bases from V and 1 from J; bases not matched to a gene: 5. CDR1 is DFQATT and CDR2 is SNEGSKA in the germline V gene (reference sequence). CDR3 protein: CSARDRAQSGNTIYF. CDR3 sequence (DNA): TGCAGTGCTAGGGACAGGGCTCAGTCTGGAAACACCATATATTTT.

J is TRBJ1-6 and V is TRBV7-2; 7 bases are shared with TRBD1. Germline V lookup: CDR1 SGHTA, CDR2 FQGNSA. Germline trimming cut 5 bases from V and 12 bases from J; bases unmatched to any gene: 7. The CDR3 consists of 13 residues. CDR3 protein: CASSPRQGGPLHF. The DNA for the CDR3 is TGTGCCAGCAGCCCTAGACAGGGTGGACCCCTCCACTTT.